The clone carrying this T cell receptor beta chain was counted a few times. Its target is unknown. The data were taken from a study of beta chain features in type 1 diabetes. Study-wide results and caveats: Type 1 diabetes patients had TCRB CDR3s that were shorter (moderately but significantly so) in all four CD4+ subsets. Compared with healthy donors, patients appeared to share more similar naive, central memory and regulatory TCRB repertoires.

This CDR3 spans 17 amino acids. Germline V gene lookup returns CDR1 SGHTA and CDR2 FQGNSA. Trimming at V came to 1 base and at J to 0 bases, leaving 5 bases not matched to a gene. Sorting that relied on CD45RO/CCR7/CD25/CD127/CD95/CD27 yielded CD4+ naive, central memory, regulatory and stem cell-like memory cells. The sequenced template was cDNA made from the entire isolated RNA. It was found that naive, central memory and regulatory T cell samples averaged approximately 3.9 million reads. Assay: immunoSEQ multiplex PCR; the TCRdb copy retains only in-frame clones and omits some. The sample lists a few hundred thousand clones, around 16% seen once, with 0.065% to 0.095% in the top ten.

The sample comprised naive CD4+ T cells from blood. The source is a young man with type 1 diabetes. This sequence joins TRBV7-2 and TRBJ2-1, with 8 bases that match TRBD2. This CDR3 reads CASSLVSGSSSYNEQFF. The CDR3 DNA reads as TGTGCCAGCAGCTTAGTAAGCGGGAGCAGCTCCTACAATGAGCAGTTCTTC.